One and the same sample provided the 18 T cell receptor beta chains below, sequenced in a study of OX40 agonist ivuxolimab in advanced cancers. Data came from immunoSEQ multiplex PCR; TCRdb stores just in-frame clones and leaves some out. The table includes around 23,000 clones, 60% to 80% detected once. This sample comprised CD4+ or CD8+ T cells sorted from blood, obtained in a trial of the OX40 agonist ivuxolimab. These receptors were obtained from an adult with an advanced solid tumor such as melanoma, head and neck, liver or kidney cancer.

This clone was observed a single time. The CDR3 DNA sequence: TGTGCCACCAGCCACGCCCCTACTAGCGGGAGTTCCGTACTAATCACCTACAATGAGCAGTTCTTC. Its translation is CATSHAPTSGSSVLITYNEQFF. The rearrangement links TRBV15 to TRBJ2-1, with 11 bases matching TRBD2. V lost 5 bases to trimming and J lost 2 bases; unmatched junction nucleotides: 23. This CDR3 is built from 22 residues. Germline loops: CDR1 LNHNV, CDR2 YYDKDF (reference sequence).

The chain recombines TRBV7-8 with TRBJ1-6; D uncertain. This CDR3 has 16 residues. CDR1 is SGHVS, CDR2 FQNEAQ, per germline. V was cut by 5 bases and J by 9 bases, with 20 bases left in between. In DNA form, the CDR3 reads TGTGCCAGCAGCCCCCAGATTCGACCGGGGATTTCACCCCTCCACTTT. Its translation: CASSPQIRPGISPLHF.

The chain employs TRBV11-1 and TRBJ2-4, with D perhaps TRBD2 (7 bases). CDR1 is SGHAT and CDR2 is FQDESV in the germline V gene (reference sequence). V lost 1 base and J lost 0, with 10 bases in between. The CDR3 length is 16 residues. CDR3 nucleotides: TGTGCCAGCAGCTTAGAGGGGGGGCCAGCCAAAAACATTCAGTACTTC. This sequence encodes CASSLEGGPAKNIQYF.

By sample fraction, this clone is hyperexpanded. V and J are TRBV10-3 and TRBJ1-5; 7 bases line up with TRBD1. The CDR3 sequence is 15 residues long. Germline values: CDR1 ENHRY, CDR2 SYGVKD. V lost 7 bases to trimming and J lost 2 bases; unmatched junction nucleotides: 8. The CDR3 sequence is CAIILDRDGNQPQHF. The CDR3 bases are TGTGCCATCATCCTAGACAGGGACGGCAATCAGCCCCAGCATTTT.

The chain uses TRBV7-2 and TRBJ2-2; D uncertain. Per the germline V gene, CDR1 is SGHTA and CDR2 is FQGNSA. This CDR3 region has 13 residues. The V end was cut by 2 bases, the J end by 7 bases, with 8 bases between. CDR3 DNA: TGTGCCAGCAGCTTATCAGGTGACGGGGAGCTGTTTTTT. Its protein is CASSLSGDGELFF.

This clone was observed once. The chain is built from TRBV5-5 and TRBJ2-4; 8 bases match TRBD2. This CDR3 comprises 15 residues. The V segment lost 0 bases and the J segment 1 base; nucleotides outside the gene matches: 0. Germline lookup yields CDR1 SGHKS and CDR2 YYEKEE (reference sequence). This CDR3 is CASSLGTSAKNIQYF. The CDR3 nucleotides are TGTGCCAGCAGCTTGGGGACTAGCGCCAAAAACATTCAGTACTTC.

The chain couples TRBV25-1 to TRBJ2-2; D may be TRBD2 (5 bases). CDR3 length: 15 amino acids. CDR1 and CDR2 (germline): MGHDK, SYGVNS. V was pared by 5 bases and J by 2 bases, with 12 bases between. The chain's CDR3 is CASSWASTNTGELFF. The CDR3 DNA reads as TGTGCCAGCAGTTGGGCTAGCACAAACACCGGGGAGCTGTTTTTT.

J is TRBJ1-6 and V is TRBV7-2; 9 bases are a match to TRBD1. The junction had 6 bases not matched to a gene; V was cut back by 6 bases and J by 9 bases. CDR1 and CDR2 (germline): SGHTA, FQGNSA. The length of the CDR3 is 14 residues. The CDR3 loop reads CASSEDRGRSPLHF. In DNA, the CDR3 is TGTGCCAGCAGTGAGGACAGGGGCCGTTCACCCCTCCACTTT.

With regard to this clone: Other DNA sequences from this sample encode an identical CDR3 as well. The V gene is TRBV29-1, the J gene TRBJ2-5, with 11 bases lining up with TRBD2. The J segment lost 5 bases and the V segment lost 6 bases, leaving 14 bases of the junction unmatched. Germline lookup yields CDR1 SQVTM and CDR2 ANQGSEA. The CDR3 has 16 amino acids. The CDR3 is CSVLGGLAGGQETQYF. The CDR3 DNA sequence: TGCAGCGTCTTAGGGGGTCTAGCGGGGGGTCAGGAGACCCAGTACTTC.

The chain couples TRBV7-2 to TRBJ2-6, with no clear D. Deletions cut 3 bases from V and 0 bases from J, with 15 bases between. Per germline, CDR1 SGHTA and CDR2 FQGNSA. The CDR3 is made up of 18 amino acids. CDR3 in amino acids: CASSFSGQSLSGANVLTF. Here the CDR3 DNA reads TGTGCCAGCAGCTTCAGTGGGCAGAGCCTCTCTGGGGCCAACGTCCTGACTTTC.

The V gene is TRBV6-5, the J gene TRBJ1-1; 10 positions match TRBD1. The CDR3 length is 14 residues. The germline V gene has CDR1 MNHEY and CDR2 SVGAGI. V was pared by 6 bases and J by 5 bases, with 6 bases of the junction left unmatched. CDR3: CASRNDRGHTEAFF. The CDR3 DNA reads as TGTGCCAGCAGAAACGACAGGGGGCATACTGAAGCTTTCTTT.

This sequence joins TRBV4-2 and TRBJ2-7; D is undetermined. Trimming removed 0 bases from V and 3 bases from J, with 6 bases in between. This CDR3 comprises 13 residues. Germline V gene sequence: CDR1 LGHNA, CDR2 YNFKEQ. The CDR3 region has the DNA TGTGCCAGCAGCCAAGATATAAACTACGAGCAGTACTTC. Encoded protein: CASSQDINYEQYF.

CDR3: CAISESGGGAGYGYTF. The CDR3 nucleotides read TGTGCCATCAGTGAGTCTGGGGGGGGCGCCGGCTATGGCTACACCTTC. The chain has TRBV10-3 and TRBJ1-2; TRBD1 is a possible D gene (6 bases). The length of the CDR3 is 16 residues. V lost 0 bases, J lost 4 bases, and 15 bases lay in between. From germline, CDR1 is ENHRY and CDR2 SYGVKD.

The chain carries TRBV7-9 and TRBJ2-5; TRBD1 aligns across 9 bases. The CDR3 loop spans 16 amino acids. V shed 1 base, J shed 5 bases, and the junction held 8 bases outside the gene matches. Germline V gives CDR1 SEHNR, CDR2 FQNEAQ (reference sequence). CDR3 region: CASSLDLGQGSETQYF. DNA of the CDR3: TGTGCCAGCAGCTTAGATTTGGGACAGGGCTCGGAGACCCAGTACTTC.

The rearrangement joins TRBV7-2 to TRBJ2-1; maybe TRBD2 (6 bases). With 4 bases removed from V and 3 bases from J, the gap between germline ends came to 13 bases. The CDR3 sequence is 15 residues long. Germline V gene data show CDR1 as SGHTA and CDR2 as FQGNSA. The CDR3 sequence: CASSSPGTFYNEQFF. DNA for the CDR3: TGTGCCAGCAGCTCCCCCGGGACTTTCTACAATGAGCAGTTCTTC.

This clone was counted a single time. The gene calls are TRBV11-2 and TRBJ1-1, with D unclear. Germline V CDR1 and CDR2: SGHAT, FQNNGV. The CDR3 contains 15 residues. Between the trimmed V and J ends, which lost 3 bases and 0 bases, there was a span of 11 bases. This chain's CDR3 is CASSFSGSMNTEAFF. As DNA, the CDR3 is TGTGCCAGCAGCTTCAGTGGGTCAATGAACACTGAAGCTTTCTTT.

The chain combines TRBV4-2 with TRBJ1-1, with 8 bases aligning to TRBD1. This CDR3 contains 15 residues. Germline V CDR1 and CDR2: LGHNA, YNFKEQ. With V trimmed by 4 bases and J by 1 base, 5 bases remained unmatched. This CDR3 reads CASSPRQGKNTEAFF. For the CDR3, the DNA is TGTGCCAGCAGCCCCCGACAGGGGAAGAACACTGAAGCTTTCTTT.

This sequence joins TRBV10-1 and TRBJ2-2; 7 bases match TRBD2. Germline assignment: CDR1 WNHNN and CDR2 SYGVQD (reference sequence). CDR3 length: 12 amino acids. V lost 11 bases and J lost 6; bases outside the gene matches: 6. The CDR3 nucleotides read TGCGCCGCCGCGGGAGTTGCCGGGGAGCTGTTTTTT. As protein: CAAAGVAGELFF.